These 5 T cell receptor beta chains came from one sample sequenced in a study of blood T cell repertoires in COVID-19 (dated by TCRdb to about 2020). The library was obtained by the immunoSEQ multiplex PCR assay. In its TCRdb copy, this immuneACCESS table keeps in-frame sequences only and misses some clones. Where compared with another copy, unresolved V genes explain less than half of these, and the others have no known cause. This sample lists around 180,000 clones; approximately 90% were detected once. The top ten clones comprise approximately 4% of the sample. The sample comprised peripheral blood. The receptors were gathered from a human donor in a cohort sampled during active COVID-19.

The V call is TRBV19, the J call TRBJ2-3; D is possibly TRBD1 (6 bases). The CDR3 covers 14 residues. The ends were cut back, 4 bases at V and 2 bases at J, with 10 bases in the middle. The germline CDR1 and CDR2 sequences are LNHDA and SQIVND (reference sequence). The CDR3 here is CASSKTGSTDTQYF. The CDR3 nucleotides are TGTGCCAGTAGTAAGACAGGATCCACAGATACGCAGTATTTT.

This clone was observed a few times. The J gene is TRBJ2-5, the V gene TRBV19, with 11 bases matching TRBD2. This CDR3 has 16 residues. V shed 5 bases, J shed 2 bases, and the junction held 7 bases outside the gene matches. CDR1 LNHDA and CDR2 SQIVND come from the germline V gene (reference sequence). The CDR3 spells CASSETSGTVQETQYF. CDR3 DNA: TGTGCCAGTAGTGAGACTAGCGGGACGGTTCAAGAGACCCAGTACTTC.

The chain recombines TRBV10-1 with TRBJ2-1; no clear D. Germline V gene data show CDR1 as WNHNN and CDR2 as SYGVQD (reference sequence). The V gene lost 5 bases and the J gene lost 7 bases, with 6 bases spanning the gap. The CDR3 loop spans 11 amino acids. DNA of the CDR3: TGCGCCAGCAGTTTCGGGAATGAGCAGTTCTTC. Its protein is CASSFGNEQFF.

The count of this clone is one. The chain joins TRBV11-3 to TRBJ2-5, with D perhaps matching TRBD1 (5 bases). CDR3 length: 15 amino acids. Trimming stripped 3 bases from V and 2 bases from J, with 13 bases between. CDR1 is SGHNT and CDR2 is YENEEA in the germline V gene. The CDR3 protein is CASSFGAAQQETQYF. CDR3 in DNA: TGTGCCAGCAGCTTTGGGGCAGCCCAACAAGAGACCCAGTACTTC.

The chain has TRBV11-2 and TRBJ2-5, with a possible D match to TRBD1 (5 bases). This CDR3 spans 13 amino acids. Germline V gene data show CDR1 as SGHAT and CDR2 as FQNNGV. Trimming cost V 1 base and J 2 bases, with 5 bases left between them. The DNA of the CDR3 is TGTGCCAGCAGCTTAGGACAGCAAGAGACCCAGTACTTC. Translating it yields CASSLGQQETQYF.